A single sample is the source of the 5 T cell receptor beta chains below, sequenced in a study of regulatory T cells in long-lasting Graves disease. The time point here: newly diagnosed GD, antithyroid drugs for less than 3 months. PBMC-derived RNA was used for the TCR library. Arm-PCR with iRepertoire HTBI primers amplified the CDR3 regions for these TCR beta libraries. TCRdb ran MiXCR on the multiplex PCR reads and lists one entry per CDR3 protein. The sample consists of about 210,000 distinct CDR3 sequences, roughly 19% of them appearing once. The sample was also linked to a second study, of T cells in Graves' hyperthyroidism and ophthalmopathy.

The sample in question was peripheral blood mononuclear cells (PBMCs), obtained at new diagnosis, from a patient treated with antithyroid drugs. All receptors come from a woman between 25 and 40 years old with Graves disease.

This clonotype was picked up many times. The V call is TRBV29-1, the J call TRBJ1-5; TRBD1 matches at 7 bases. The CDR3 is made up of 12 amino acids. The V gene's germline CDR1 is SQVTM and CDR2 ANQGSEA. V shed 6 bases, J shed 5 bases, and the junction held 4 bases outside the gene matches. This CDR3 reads CSVRQGDQPQHF. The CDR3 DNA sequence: TGCAGCGTCCGGCAGGGGGATCAGCCCCAGCATTTT.

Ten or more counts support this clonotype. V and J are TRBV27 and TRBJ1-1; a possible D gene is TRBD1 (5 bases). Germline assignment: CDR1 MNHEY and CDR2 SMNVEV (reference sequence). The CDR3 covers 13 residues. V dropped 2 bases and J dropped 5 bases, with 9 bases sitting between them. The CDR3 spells CASSLRGWTEAFF. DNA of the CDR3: TGTGCCAGCAGTTTAAGGGGTTGGACTGAAGCTTTCTTT.

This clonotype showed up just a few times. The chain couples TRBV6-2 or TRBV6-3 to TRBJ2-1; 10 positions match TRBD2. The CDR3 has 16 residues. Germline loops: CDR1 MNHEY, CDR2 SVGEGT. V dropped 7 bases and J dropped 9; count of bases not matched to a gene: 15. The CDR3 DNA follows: TGTGCCAGCACCGACGGTCTAGCGGGGGTCTCTAGTGAGCAGTTCTTC. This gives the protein CASTDGLAGVSSEQFF.

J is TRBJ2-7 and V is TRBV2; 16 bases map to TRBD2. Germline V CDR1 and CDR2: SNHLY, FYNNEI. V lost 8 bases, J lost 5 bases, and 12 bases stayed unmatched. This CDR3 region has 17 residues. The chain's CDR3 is CASGTGLAGGGRHEQYF. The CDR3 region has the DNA TGTGCCAGCGGGACGGGACTAGCGGGAGGGGGCCGGCACGAGCAGTACTTC.

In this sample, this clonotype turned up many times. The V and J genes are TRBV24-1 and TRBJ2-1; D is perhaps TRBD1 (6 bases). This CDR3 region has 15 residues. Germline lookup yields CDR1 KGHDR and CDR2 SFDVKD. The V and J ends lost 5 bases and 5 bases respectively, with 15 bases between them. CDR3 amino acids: CATSGGARGNNEQFF. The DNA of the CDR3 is TGTGCCACCAGTGGGGGAGCCAGGGGTAACAATGAGCAGTTCTTC.